This T cell receptor (beta chain) was sequenced during a study of beta chain features in type 1 diabetes. Across the study: Age, gender and cell yields were similar between patients and healthy donors.

CDR1 is SNHLY and CDR2 is FYNNEI in the germline V gene. CDR3 size: 14 residues. Isolated RNA was reverse transcribed in full, so expressed TCRB transcripts were sequenced. Assay: immunoSEQ multiplex PCR; the TCRdb copy retains only in-frame clones and omits some. The sample lists about 330,000 clones, 8% to 13% occurring once. The study, taken as a whole, reports: Whether HLA type influences TCRB rearrangement remained unresolved here.

One heparinised draw of blood, averaging around 120 mL, came from each donor. Cell sorting via CD45RO/CCR7/CD25/CD127/CD95/CD27 was performed to obtain CD4+ naive, central memory, regulatory and stem cell-like memory cells. This clone was seen a few times. Its specificity is unknown. At one end the junction does not follow the germline gene, possibly because of a read error. Sequencing was carried out using naive CD4+ T cells from blood. The genes are TRBV2 and TRBJ1-2, with 10 bases lining up with TRBD1. The clonotype comes from a woman aged 25 to 39 in good health. The CDR3 protein is CASREDRGLYGYTF. The DNA of the CDR3 is TGTGCCAGCAGAGAAGACAGGGGGCTGTATGGCTACACCTTC.